The rows below give T cell receptor beta chains drawn from one sample of a study of CD8+CD57+ T cells in acquired aplastic anemia. TCRdb reanalysed the reads using MiXCR and keeps one entry per CDR3 protein. The sample includes 150,000 to 200,000 distinct CDR3 sequences, around half of them seen just once. What was sequenced was sorted CD4+, CD8+, or CD8+CD57+ T cells (not recorded which) from PBMCs. These receptors all come from a human donor with aplastic anemia. The conserved cysteine and the conserved F or W are not part of the CDR3 here.

v_call cdr3_aa
TRBV19 ASSKGFEVGYEQY
TRBV2 ASRVLSSYEQY
TRBV19 ASSFTGGRRYNEQF
TRBV7-8 ASSLAGLAATTDTQY
TRBV25-1 ASSDWISRGHQNQPQH
TRBV24-1 ATSDLQGYGYT
TRBV11-2 ASSLDLGPGANVLT
TRBV11-2 ASSLDRGRTANTEAF
TRBV24-1 ATSDLRQANSYEQY
TRBV19 ASTSGTGFVAEAF
TRBV29-1 GVAGRGTGELF
TRBV29-1 SVEDLYRGSTEAF
TRBV6-6 ASSYGTGGRYEQY
TRBV12-3/TRBV12-4 ASSWTEQETQY
TRBV5-5 ASSLRAGGPPGTQY
TRBV7-9 ASSGQGTGELF